Shown below are 6 T cell receptor beta chains from a single sample sequenced in a study of blood T cell repertoires in COVID-19. The data were produced by immunoSEQ multiplex PCR, yet TCRdb's version contains in-frame clones alone and is incomplete. Among tens of thousands of clones, 75% to 90% were seen once, and the ten largest hold more than 12%. The sample consisted of peripheral blood. All receptors come from a human donor with acute or convalescent COVID-19. The donor label of this sample is uncertain.

This rearrangement joins TRBV6-5 to TRBJ2-1; tentatively, D is TRBD2 (6 bases). Germline V gives CDR1 MNHEY, CDR2 SVGAGI. The CDR3 has 12 residues. Trimming shortened V by 6 bases and J by 14 bases, and 17 bases separated the two germline ends. This CDR3 reads CASRSQVGGKFF. In DNA form, the CDR3 reads TGTGCCAGCAGGTCACAAGTTGGGGGGAAGTTCTTC.

V usage is TRBV11-3 and J usage is TRBJ2-7; TRBD1 agrees at 9 bases. CDR1 is SGHNT, CDR2 YENEEA, per germline. The J segment lost 6 bases and the V segment lost 1 base, leaving 10 bases of the junction unmatched. The CDR3 covers 16 residues. The CDR3 region is CASSLGSGTGKSEQYF. The CDR3 bases are TGTGCCAGCAGCTTAGGGTCCGGGACAGGGAAGTCCGAGCAGTACTTC.

Here the CDR3 DNA reads TGCGCCAGCAGCTTGGGGAGGACCGACCAGGCCGGGGAGCTGTTTTTT. Protein product: CASSLGRTDQAGELFF. V and J are TRBV5-1 and TRBJ2-2, with D perhaps matching TRBD2 (5 bases). CDR3 length: 16 residues. V lost 0 bases and J lost 6, with 15 bases in between. Germline loops: CDR1 SGHRS, CDR2 YFSETQ.

The rearrangement links TRBV12-3 or TRBV12-4 to TRBJ1-4; the D gene is possibly TRBD1 (5 bases). The V end lost 3 bases, the J end lost 8 bases, and 10 bases lay between the germline ends. The CDR3 spans 13 residues. The CDR3 region is CASSLGPEEKLFF. CDR3 nucleotide sequence: TGTGCCAGCAGTTTGGGGCCGGAGGAAAAACTGTTTTTT.

In DNA, the CDR3 is TGTGCCAGCAGCCGCAGCGACGTGAACACTGAAGCTTTCTTT. This codes for CASSRSDVNTEAFF. The J gene is TRBJ1-1, the V gene TRBV3-1 (or the pseudogene TRBV3-2), with no clear D. Germline V gives CDR1 LGHDT, CDR2 YNNKEL (reference sequence). V was cut by 4 bases and J by 0 bases, with 9 bases left in between. This CDR3 contains 14 residues.

The chain recombines TRBV30 with TRBJ1-5, with a possible D match to TRBD1 (5 bases). The CDR3 has 13 amino acids. V dropped 1 base and J dropped 4 bases, with 8 bases sitting between them. The germline V gene encodes CDR1 GTSNPN and CDR2 SVGIG (reference sequence). CDR3 DNA sequence: TGTGCCTGGAGTGGCGGGGGTAATCAGCCCCAGCATTTT. Protein sequence: CAWSGGGNQPQHF. The variable domain in full, completed from reference TRBV30 and TRBJ1-5, reads SQTIHQWPATLVQPVGSPLSLECTVEGTSNPNLYWYRQAAGRGLQLLFYSVGIGQISSEVPQNLSASRPQDRQFILSSKKLLLSDSGFYLCAWSGGGNQPQHFGDGTRLSIL.